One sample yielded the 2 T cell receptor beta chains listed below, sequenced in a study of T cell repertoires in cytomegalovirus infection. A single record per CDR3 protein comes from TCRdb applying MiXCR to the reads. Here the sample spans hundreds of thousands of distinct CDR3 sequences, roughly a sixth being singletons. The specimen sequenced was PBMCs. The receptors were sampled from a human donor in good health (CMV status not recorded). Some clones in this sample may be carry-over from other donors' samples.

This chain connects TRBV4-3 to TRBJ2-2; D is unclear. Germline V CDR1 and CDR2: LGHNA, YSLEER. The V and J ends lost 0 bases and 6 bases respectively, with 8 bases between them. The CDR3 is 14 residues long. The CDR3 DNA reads TGCGCCAGCAGCCAAGATCATATGGCCGGGGAGCTGTTTTTT. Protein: CASSQDHMAGELFF.

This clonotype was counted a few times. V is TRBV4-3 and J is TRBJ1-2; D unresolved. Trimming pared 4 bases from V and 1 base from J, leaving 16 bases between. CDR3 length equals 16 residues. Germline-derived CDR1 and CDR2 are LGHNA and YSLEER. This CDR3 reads CASSPDLRTDNYGYTF. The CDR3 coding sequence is TGCGCCAGCAGCCCTGACCTTAGGACCGATAACTATGGCTACACCTTC.